The rows below give T cell receptor beta chains drawn from one sample of a study of blood T cell repertoires in COVID-19. Produced via immunoSEQ multiplex PCR; TCRdb's table is partial and in-frame only. The data contain roughly 250,000 clones, about 82% of them seen just once; the ten biggest clones take up over 2%. The sequenced material came from PBMCs or T cells enriched from blood (not recorded which). All receptors come from a woman between 50 and 59 years old who had recovered from COVID-19. The CDR3 runs from the conserved cysteine through the conserved F or W. A D gene is named only where the DNA matches it firmly. Where a row states a size, it is once, few, many or the class of an expanded clone; other rows omit it.

D	J	size	V	DNA	CDR3
.	TRBJ1-2	.	TRBV7-9	TGTGCCAGCAGCCCTCCTCACTATGGCTACACCTTC	CASSPPHYGYTF
TRBD1	TRBJ2-7	.	TRBV7-9	TGTGCCAGCAGCGTCGACAGGGAAATCCTCGCGTACTTC	CASSVDREILAYF
.	TRBJ1-6	.	TRBV5-1	TGCGCCAGCAGCTTGCGGGGTGTGAACTCACCCCTCCACTTT	CASSLRGVNSPLHF
.	TRBJ1-6	.	TRBV29-1	TGCAGCGTTGGGGGGACACCGAGCTCCTATAATTCACCCCTCCACTTT	CSVGGTPSSYNSPLHF
.	TRBJ1-5	.	TRBV2	TGTGCCAGCAGTGAGATGTCCAGTGTACTAAATCAGCCCCAGCATTTT	CASSEMSSVLNQPQHF
.	TRBJ1-1	once	TRBV29-1	TGCAGCGTCGGAGGACGGATGAACACTGAAGCTTTCTTT	CSVGGRMNTEAFF
.	TRBJ2-6	.	TRBV11-2	TGTGCCAGCAGCTCAAGACAGATCTCTGGGGCCAACGTCCTGACTTTC	CASSSRQISGANVLTF
.	TRBJ1-2	.	TRBV11-2	TGTGCCAGCAGCTCTAAGGGGTACTATGGCTACACCTTC	CASSSKGYYGYTF
TRBD1	TRBJ1-5	once	TRBV7-2	TGTGCCAGCAGCTTGACAGGGCGCAATCAGCCCCAGCATTTT	CASSLTGRNQPQHF
.	TRBJ1-3	.	TRBV14	TGTGCCAGCAGCACTATTAGGAGAAACACCATATATTTT	CASSTIRRNTIYF
TRBD1	TRBJ1-6	.	TRBV18	TGTGCCAGCTCACCGACAGGGGTTAATTCACCCCTCCACTTT	CASSPTGVNSPLHF
.	TRBJ2-7	.	TRBV7-2	TGTGCCAGCAGCTTGGAGGAGGGGGCCGTTTTCGAGCAGTACTTC	CASSLEEGAVFEQYF
.	TRBJ1-5	few	TRBV21-1	TGTGCCAGCAGCAAAGGATTGCGGGACAGGACCTATAGCAATCAGCCCCAGCATTTT	CASSKGLRDRTYSNQPQHF
TRBD1	TRBJ1-1	.	TRBV5-5	TGTGCCAGCAGCTGGGACAGGGGAAACACTGAAGCTTTCTTT	CASSWDRGNTEAFF
.	TRBJ2-7	.	TRBV28	TGTGCCAGCAGTCCCGGGACTTTAGGGACCTACGAGCAGTACTTC	CASSPGTLGTYEQYF
.	TRBJ1-2	few	TRBV11-3	TGTGCCAGCAGCCAAGAACAGGGTTACGGCTACACCTTC	CASSQEQGYGYTF
TRBD2	TRBJ2-7	.	TRBV30	TGTGCCTGGAAAGGCGGGAGGCCAGGTAGCTCCTACGAGCAGTACTTC	CAWKGGRPGSSYEQYF
TRBD2	TRBJ2-2	.	TRBV11-2	TGTGCCAGCAGCCCAACCGGACTAGCGGGAGATGAATCCGGGGAGCTGTTTTTT	CASSPTGLAGDESGELFF
.	TRBJ1-5	.	TRBV4-1	TGCGCCAGCAGCCTCGTTTTGGCCGACGAGGAACAGCCCCAGCATTTT	CASSLVLADEEQPQHF
.	TRBJ1-2	.	TRBV6-4	TGTGCCAGCAGTGATTGGCAGGGTGGCTACACCTTC	CASSDWQGGYTF
TRBD2	TRBJ2-3	.	TRBV6-6	TGTGCCAGCAGTTGGTCTGGCGGGAGAGCTCCAGATACGCAGTATTTT	CASSWSGGRAPDTQYF
.	TRBJ1-5	.	TRBV6-2/TRBV6-3	TGTGCCAGCAGTCCCCCACGACAGGCTCAAGCTCAGCCCCAGCATTTT	CASSPPRQAQAQPQHF
.	TRBJ2-3	.	TRBV9	TGTGCCAGCAGCGTCGGGGATACGCAGTATTTT	CASSVGDTQYF
TRBD2	TRBJ2-1	.	TRBV2	TGTGCCAGCAGTGAAAGGACTAGCGCCTACAATGAGCAGTTCTTC	CASSERTSAYNEQFF
TRBD1	TRBJ1-5	.	TRBV2	TGTGCCAGCAGAGATACAGGGGGCGGTCAGCCCCAGCATTTT	CASRDTGGGQPQHF
TRBD2	TRBJ2-1	.	TRBV3-1/TRBV3-2	TGTGCCAGCAGCCAAGTCGGGGGGTATGAGCAGTTCTTC	CASSQVGGYEQFF
TRBD2	TRBJ2-7	.	TRBV14	TGTGCCAGCAGCTTTTGGACTAGCGGAAACTCCTACGAGCAGTACTTC	CASSFWTSGNSYEQYF
.	TRBJ2-5	few	TRBV12-3/TRBV12-4	TGTGCCAGCAGTCAACTAGTCGGCGAGACCCAGTACTTC	CASSQLVGETQYF
TRBD2	TRBJ2-5	.	TRBV6-5	TGTGCCAGCAGATCGGGCGGGGGGGCCCAGGAGACCCAGTACTTC	CASRSGGGAQETQYF
.	TRBJ2-7	.	TRBV30	TGTGCCTGGAGTGTGAGGGTCCCCTCCGGAGAGCAGTACTTC	CAWSVRVPSGEQYF
.	TRBJ1-2	.	TRBV7-9	TGTGCCAGTTCTCGGGTCAACTATGGCTACACCTTC	CASSRVNYGYTF
.	TRBJ1-4	.	TRBV6-5	TGTGCCAGCAGTTACTCGCACAGACCAAATGAAAAACTGTTTTTT	CASSYSHRPNEKLFF
TRBD1	TRBJ2-4	few	TRBV28	TGTGCCAGCAACCCCAGGGGGCGGGTAAAAAACATTCAGTACTTC	CASNPRGRVKNIQYF
.	TRBJ1-1	.	TRBV6-2/TRBV6-3	TGTGCCAGCAGTTACAGAACAGGGATTTCTGAAGCTTTCTTT	CASSYRTGISEAFF
TRBD2	TRBJ2-3	.	TRBV28	TGTGCCAGCAGTTCAATCGGACTAGCTAGGTGGGGTGGCACAGATACGCAGTATTTT	CASSSIGLARWGGTDTQYF
.	TRBJ1-5	.	TRBV12-3/TRBV12-4	TGTGCCAGCAGCCTTAATGATCAGCCCCAGCATTTT	CASSLNDQPQHF
TRBD1	TRBJ1-2	.	TRBV19	TGTGCCAGTACGGGACAGGGGGATTTAGTGGATGGCTACACCTTC	CASTGQGDLVDGYTF
.	TRBJ2-7	.	TRBV19	TGTGCCAGTAGTATGGCAGGGGTCTACGAGCAGTACTTC	CASSMAGVYEQYF
.	TRBJ1-1	.	TRBV7-8	TGTGCCAGCAGCTCGGGACAGAACACTGAAGCTTTCTTT	CASSSGQNTEAFF
.	TRBJ1-2	.	TRBV27	TGTGCCAGCAGCACAGGGCCTAGCAACTATGGCTACACCTTC	CASSTGPSNYGYTF
.	TRBJ2-7	.	TRBV4-3	TGCGCCAGCAGCCAAGGAGGTGGAGGATACTACGAGCAGTACTTC	CASSQGGGGYYEQYF